Listed here is a single T cell receptor beta chain. This entry belongs to a study of blood T cell repertoires in COVID-19. This table comes from immunoSEQ multiplex PCR, and its TCRdb copy is limited to in-frame clones, with some not included. Of about 200,000 clones listed, approximately 84% were seen once; the top ten hold 6.5% to 8.5%. The CDR3 loop spans 11 amino acids. Germline lookup yields CDR1 KGHDR and CDR2 SFDVKD. Between the trimmed V and J ends, which lost 6 bases and 4 bases, there was a span of 4 bases. The origin of this receptor is a human donor with acute or convalescent COVID-19. The donor label of this sample is uncertain. The chain has TRBV24-1 and TRBJ2-3; no firm D call. The source material was peripheral blood. The CDR3 DNA is TGTGCCACCAGTTCTTCAGATACGCAGTATTTT. The encoded protein is CATSSSDTQYF.